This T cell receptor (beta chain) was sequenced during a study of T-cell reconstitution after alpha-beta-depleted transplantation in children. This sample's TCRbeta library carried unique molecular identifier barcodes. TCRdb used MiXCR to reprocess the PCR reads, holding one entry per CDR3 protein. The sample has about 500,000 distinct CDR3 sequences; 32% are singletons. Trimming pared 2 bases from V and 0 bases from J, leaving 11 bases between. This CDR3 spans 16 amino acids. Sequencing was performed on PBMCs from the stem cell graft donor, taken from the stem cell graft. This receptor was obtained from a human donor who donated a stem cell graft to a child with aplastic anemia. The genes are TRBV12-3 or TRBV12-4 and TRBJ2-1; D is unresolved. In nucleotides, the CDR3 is TGTGCCAGCAGTTTAAGGCTAGGAAGCTCCTACAATGAGCAGTTCTTC. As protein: CASSLRLGSSYNEQFF.